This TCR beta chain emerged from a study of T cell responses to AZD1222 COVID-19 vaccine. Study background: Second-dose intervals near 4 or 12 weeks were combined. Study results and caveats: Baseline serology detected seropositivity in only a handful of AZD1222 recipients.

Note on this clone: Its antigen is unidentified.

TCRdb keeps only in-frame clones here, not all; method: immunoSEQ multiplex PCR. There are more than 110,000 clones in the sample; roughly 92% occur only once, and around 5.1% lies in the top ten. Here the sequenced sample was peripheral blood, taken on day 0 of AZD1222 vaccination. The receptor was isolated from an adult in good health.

This CDR3 is CASSRTSAYGYTF. DNA of the CDR3: TGTGCCAGCAGCCGGACATCTGCATATGGCTACACCTTC. The V call is TRBV3-1 (or the pseudogene TRBV3-2), the J call TRBJ1-2; possible D gene TRBD1, 5 bases. Germline lookup yields CDR1 LGHDT and CDR2 YNNKEL (reference sequence). V was pared by 4 bases and J by 5 bases, with 11 bases between. This CDR3 comprises 13 residues.